The source of this T cell receptor (beta chain) is a study of molecular identifiers for immune sequencing clone quantification. The V end lost 2 bases, the J end lost 4 bases, and 17 bases lay between the germline ends. The CDR3 is made up of 16 amino acids. Germline CDR1 MDHEN, CDR2 SYDVKM. Previously described methods with listed TCR primers produced the bulk TCR libraries. From the PCR reads, TCRdb called clonotypes with MiXCR, one entry per CDR3 protein. The data hold roughly 630,000 distinct CDR3 sequences, with approximately 24% observed a single time. Study-wide results and caveats: Barcode-sharing identical TCR molecules could underestimate highly expanded clone sizes.

A word on this clonotype: What it binds is unknown.

A CD8+CD4-CCR7+CD45RA+ phenotype served as the sorting definition for naive CD8 T cells. The sequence came from a human donor in good health. Some libraries in this study had Jurkat cell RNA spiked in. The sample taken for sequencing was naive CD8+ T cells from blood, with Jurkat cell RNA spiked in. Noted subset: FACS-sorted CD8+CD4-CCR7+CD45RA+ naive T cells. The chain carries TRBV28 and TRBJ1-2; D unresolved. CDR3: CASSLGPWASSYGYTF. The CDR3 region has the DNA TGTGCCAGCAGTTTAGGACCTTGGGCGAGCAGCTATGGCTACACCTTC.